This T cell receptor (beta chain) was observed in a study of blood T cell repertoires in COVID-19. Overall study: Italy, Spain and the United States were the sources of the convalescent and acute COVID-19 samples. PBMCs, B-cell-depleted T cells, or T cells were the source of the cDNA or gDNA that made up the material.

There are 15 residues in the CDR3. V gave up 6 bases and J gave up 2 bases; unmatched junction bases: 6. The germline CDR1 and CDR2 sequences are MNHEY and SVGAGI. As handled by the study authors: Quantification of nucleated cells was approximated via reference gene primer amplification. Some clones are missing from TCRdb's copy, which holds only in-frame ones; the method was immunoSEQ multiplex PCR. The V and J calls and clone size were taken over from that table, and D and trimming were inferred from the DNA. The sample has hundreds of thousands of clones, around 86% seen once. This rearrangement joins TRBV6-5 to TRBJ2-7; TRBD1 matches at 11 bases. Sequencing was carried out using peripheral blood. The TCR originated in a woman between 55 and 75 years old who had recovered from COVID-19. This CDR3 is CASSVEGQGAYEQYF. In DNA, the CDR3 is TGTGCCAGCAGCGTGGAGGGACAGGGGGCCTACGAGCAGTACTTC.